This T cell receptor beta chain was recorded in a study of T cells in tumors after PD-1 blockade. CDR3 length: 15 amino acids. Trimming removed 5 bases from V and 6 bases from J; junction bases left unmatched: 9. Looked up from germline, CDR1 is MNHEY and CDR2 is SMNVEV (reference sequence). Generated by immunoSEQ multiplex PCR, the TCRdb table keeps only in-frame clones and is missing some. The sample includes about 47,000 clones, roughly 73% of them seen just once. The clonotype was recovered from a human donor with basal cell carcinoma. The chain couples TRBV27 to TRBJ1-2; 10 bases agree with TRBD1. Sequencing used PBMCs, obtained before anti-PD-1 treatment. The CDR3 here is CASSNRDRGRHGYTF. DNA of the CDR3: TGTGCCAGCAGTAACAGGGACAGGGGTCGGCATGGCTACACCTTC.